The 29 T cell receptor beta chains below were found in one sample sequenced in a study of Graves' ophthalmopathy and Graves' hyperthyroidism. RNA transcripts yielded amplified TCR beta CDR3 regions. Following a first-round RT-PCR that used HTBI primers, a second-round multiplex PCR was carried out. TCRdb reprocessed the multiplex PCR reads with MiXCR, giving one entry per CDR3 protein. The sample contains over a million distinct CDR3 sequences, roughly 35% of which appear only once. The source material was peripheral blood or thyroid tissue (not recorded which). These receptors all come from an adult man with Graves' hyperthyroidism.

This clonotype was found many times. This chain joins TRBV7-2 and TRBJ1-4, with D unclear. The CDR3 contains 15 residues. V lost 1 base and J 5 bases, leaving 11 bases between the germline ends. Germline values: CDR1 SGHTA, CDR2 FQGNSA. The CDR3 protein is CASSLDRTANEKLFF. The CDR3, as DNA: TGTGCCAGCAGCTTAGACAGAACAGCGAATGAAAAACTGTTTTTT.

This clonotype showed up just once. The chain joins TRBV7-2 to TRBJ1-5; weak D call: TRBD1 (5 bases). Trimming cost V 4 bases and J 9 bases, with 19 bases left between them. The CDR3 consists of 15 residues. Germline loops: CDR1 SGHTA, CDR2 FQGNSA. The CDR3 DNA is TGTGCCAGCAGCTCCGCCGGGACGGATCGTTTGCCCCAGCATTTT. Translation gives CASSSAGTDRLPQHF. The full variable domain, in which reference TRBV7-2 and TRBJ1-5 provide the parts outside the CDR3, is GAGVSQSPSNKVTEKGKDVELRCDPISGHTALYWYRQSLGQGLEFLIYFQGNSAPDKSGLPSDRFSAERTGGSVSTLTIQRTQQEDSAVYLCASSSAGTDRLPQHFGDGTRLSIL.

Turning to this clonotype: A junction boundary mismatches the germline segment, possibly from a read error. The chain couples TRBV20-1 to TRBJ2-5; the D gene could be TRBD1 or TRBD2 (5 bases each). Germline-derived CDR1 and CDR2 are DFQATT and SNEGSKA (reference sequence). The CDR3 loop spans 13 amino acids. The CDR3 DNA reads as TGCAGTACTAGACCTCAGGGTCGGGAGACCCAGTACTTC. Protein sequence: CSTRPQGRETQYF.

Ten or more counts support this clonotype. The J gene is TRBJ1-1, the V gene TRBV5-1, with D tentatively TRBD1 (5 bases). The CDR3 is made up of 13 amino acids. V was clipped by 4 bases and J by 2 bases, with 9 bases between them. Germline loops: CDR1 SGHRS, CDR2 YFSETQ. The DNA for the CDR3 is TGCGCCAGCAGCGGGGGAATCAACACTGAAGCTTTCTTT. This gives the protein CASSGGINTEAFF.

In the case of this clonotype: A much larger clonotype is one base distant, so this may be a read error. The chain carries TRBV12-3 or TRBV12-4 and TRBJ1-6; unclear D gene. The CDR3 is 12 residues long. Trimming pared 3 bases from V and 8 bases from J, leaving 5 bases between. CDR3 in DNA: TGTGCCAGCAGTTTCTGGGATTCACCCCTCCACTTT. It is translated as CASSFWDSPLHF.

The genes are TRBV7-6 and TRBJ2-5, with TRBD1 matching over 8 bases. The CDR3 spans 15 residues. In germline, CDR1 is SGHVS, CDR2 FNYEAQ. V lost 5 bases and J lost 5; bases outside the gene matches: 10. CDR3 sequence: CASSTATGAKETQYF. CDR3 bases: TGTGCCAGCAGCACCGCGACAGGGGCTAAGGAGACCCAGTACTTC.

This clonotype was picked up many times. Since a much larger clone is just one base distant, this may be a read error. The chain has TRBV24-1 and TRBJ2-5, with no clear D. CDR3 length: 11 amino acids. Looked up from germline, CDR1 is KGHDR and CDR2 is SFDVKD. The V end lost 3 bases, the J end lost 5 bases, and 3 bases lay between the germline ends. This chain's CDR3 is CATSDRETQYF. The DNA of the CDR3 is TGTGCCACCAGTGATCGGGAGACCCAGTACTTC.

This chain joins TRBV20-1 and TRBJ1-6; no reliable D call. This CDR3 has 12 residues. V shed 0 bases and J shed 9 bases, with 6 bases lying between them. The germline gives CDR1 DFQATT, CDR2 SNEGSKA (reference sequence). The CDR3 DNA reads TGCAGTGCTAGAGACGACGCTTCACCCCTCCACTTT. Encoded protein: CSARDDASPLHF.

The chain combines TRBV9 with TRBJ2-6; 7 nucleotides agree with TRBD1. J lost 4 bases, V lost 4 bases, and 14 bases had no gene match. This CDR3 spans 18 amino acids. Germline assignment: CDR1 SGDLS and CDR2 YYNGEE. This chain's CDR3 is CASSPRQGLNTGANVLTF. The CDR3 region has the DNA TGTGCCAGCAGCCCACGACAGGGATTGAACACCGGGGCCAACGTCCTGACTTTC.

This clonotype was picked up many times. The J gene is TRBJ2-7, the V gene TRBV25-1, with D maybe TRBD1 (7 bases). Germline CDR1 is MGHDK and CDR2 is SYGVNS. The CDR3 spans 13 residues. Trimming took 4 bases from V and 4 from J, leaving 11 bases between them. CDR3 sequence: CASSAGDRYEQYF. The CDR3 bases are TGTGCCAGCAGTGCGGGGGACAGATACGAGCAGTACTTC.

This clonotype has more than one count but fewer than ten. V gene TRBV7-2 combines with J gene TRBJ2-2; D possibly corresponds to TRBD2 (5 bases). This CDR3 spans 22 amino acids. The V end was cut by 1 base, the J end by 3 bases, with 30 bases between. Per the germline V gene, CDR1 is SGHTA and CDR2 is FQGNSA. The CDR3 spells CASSLVRLRRAGDPGYTGELFF. CDR3 DNA: TGTGCCAGCAGCTTAGTTCGGCTCCGGAGAGCCGGTGACCCGGGATACACCGGGGAGCTGTTTTTT. The full variable domain, completed using reference TRBV7-2 and TRBJ2-2, is GAGVSQSPSNKVTEKGKDVELRCDPISGHTALYWYRQSLGQGLEFLIYFQGNSAPDKSGLPSDRFSAERTGGSVSTLTIQRTQQEDSAVYLCASSLVRLRRAGDPGYTGELFFGEGSRLTVL.

A single count supports this clonotype. The chain employs TRBV29-1 and TRBJ1-5; D gene ambiguous. The CDR3 loop spans 13 amino acids. From germline, CDR1 is SQVTM and CDR2 ANQGSEA. V shed 4 bases and J shed 5 bases, with 12 bases lying between them. The CDR3 loop is CSVGQGWDQPQHF. DNA of the CDR3: TGCAGCGTTGGGCAAGGGTGGGATCAGCCCCAGCATTTT. The variable domain in full, completed from reference TRBV29-1 and TRBJ1-5, reads SAVISQKPSRDICQRGTSLTIQCQVDSQVTMMFWYRQQPGQSLTLIATANQGSEATYESGFVIDKFPISRPNLTFSTLTVSNMSPEDSSIYLCSVGQGWDQPQHFGDGTRLSIL.

J is TRBJ1-6 and V is TRBV6-6, with D perhaps TRBD1 (6 bases). The CDR3 is 16 residues long. Germline CDR1 reads MNHNY; CDR2 reads SVGAGI (reference sequence). V lost 5 bases, J lost 6 bases, and 17 bases lay in between. The CDR3 region is CASSEAPGGSNSPLHF. DNA of the CDR3: TGTGCCAGCAGTGAAGCGCCCGGGGGCTCTAATTCACCCCTCCACTTT.

This clonotype turned up a few times. The V and J genes are TRBV7-8 and TRBJ2-2; weak D call: TRBD2 (6 bases). CDR1 is SGHVS and CDR2 is FQNEAQ in the germline V gene. The CDR3 is 17 amino acids. The V end lost 5 bases, the J end lost 9 bases, and 25 bases lay between the germline ends. The CDR3 spells CASSPTRRDLSLRELFF. For the CDR3, the DNA is TGTGCCAGCAGCCCCACGCGGCGGGACTTGAGTCTACGGGAGCTGTTTTTT. Full variable domain (missing parts from reference TRBV7-8 and TRBJ2-2): GAGVSQSPRYKVAKRGQDVALRCDPISGHVSLFWYQQALGQGPEFLTYFQNEAQLDKSGLPSDRFFAERPEGSVSTLKIQRTQQEDSAVYLCASSPTRRDLSLRELFFGEGSRLTVL.

In this sample, this clonotype turned up a few times. The rearrangement joins TRBV4-2 to TRBJ1-5; no reliable D call. There are 14 residues in the CDR3. Trimming took 3 bases from V and 4 from J, leaving 10 bases between them. Germline V CDR1 and CDR2: LGHNA, YNFKEQ. This chain's CDR3 is CASSHLEGNQPQHF. The CDR3 bases are TGTGCCAGCAGCCACCTGGAGGGAAATCAGCCCCAGCATTTT.

This clonotype was observed a handful of times. This chain uses TRBV5-5 with TRBJ1-6; the match to TRBD1 covers 7 bases. Germline V CDR1 and CDR2: SGHKS, YYEKEE (reference sequence). Trimming removed 2 bases from V and 3 bases from J; junction bases left unmatched: 2. The CDR3 is made up of 15 amino acids. CDR3 protein: CASSFRDSYNSPLHF. The CDR3 DNA is TGTGCCAGCAGCTTCAGGGACAGCTATAATTCACCCCTCCACTTT. Using reference TRBV5-5 and TRBJ1-6 for the parts outside the CDR3, the full variable domain is DAGVTQSPTHLIKTRGQQVTLRCSPISGHKSVSWYQQVLGQGPQFIFQYYEKEERGRGNFPDRFSARQFPNYSSELNVNALLLGDSALYLCASSFRDSYNSPLHFGNGTRLTVT.

This clonotype was counted ten times or more. V is TRBV25-1 and J is TRBJ2-7; perhaps TRBD1 as D (6 bases). The germline V and J ends were trimmed by 5 bases and 5 bases, with 10 bases remaining between them. Germline CDR1 and CDR2: MGHDK and SYGVNS. This CDR3 region has 12 residues. The CDR3 bases are TGTGCCAGCAGTCAGGGGTTCGACGAGCAGTACTTC. This sequence encodes CASSQGFDEQYF.

Comment on this clonotype: At one boundary the junction diverges from the germline segment, which might be a read error. The J gene is TRBJ2-7, the V gene TRBV10-3, with TRBD1 matching 7 bases. The CDR3 is made up of 14 amino acids. Germline lookup yields CDR1 ENHRY and CDR2 SYGVKD. CDR3 nucleotides: TGTGCCAGCAGTACAGGGGATGGTCAGCCCCAGCAGTACTTC. This encodes CASSTGDGQPQQYF.

This clonotype was counted at least ten times. The rearrangement joins TRBV10-3 to TRBJ1-4; tentatively, D is TRBD1 (5 bases). CDR3 length: 15 residues. The V and J ends lost 6 bases and 4 bases respectively, with 15 bases between them. CDR1 is ENHRY and CDR2 is SYGVKD in the germline V gene. The CDR3 sequence is CAISGTPGGNEKLFF. The CDR3 DNA reads as TGTGCCATCAGCGGGACGCCTGGGGGTAATGAAAAACTGTTTTTT.

This clonotype has a count of ten or more. The genes are TRBV7-6 and TRBJ1-2; 9 bases map to TRBD1. Trimming at V came to 4 bases and at J to 7 bases, leaving 7 bases not matched to a gene. The CDR3 length is 14 residues. CDR1 is SGHVS and CDR2 is FNYEAQ in the germline V gene. The CDR3 sequence: CASSSLQGAGGYTF. Here the CDR3 DNA reads TGTGCCAGCAGCTCACTACAGGGGGCGGGTGGCTACACCTTC.

The genes are TRBV7-9 and TRBJ2-7; maybe TRBD1 (6 bases). V lost 5 bases and J lost 6, with 17 bases in between. The CDR3 totals 14 residues. CDR1 is SEHNR and CDR2 is FQNEAQ in the germline V gene (reference sequence). The CDR3 region has the DNA TGTGCCAGCAGCCGAACAGGGTCGACGGGCGAGCAGTACTTC. Translating it yields CASSRTGSTGEQYF. Together with reference TRBV7-9 and TRBJ2-7, the CDR3 gives the full variable domain: DTGVSQNPRHKITKRGQNVTFRCDPISEHNRLYWYRQTLGQGPEFLTYFQNEAQLEKSRLLSDRFSAERPKGSFSTLEIQRTEQGDSAMYLCASSRTGSTGEQYFGPGTRLTVT.

This clonotype has at least ten counts. The chain carries TRBV20-1 and TRBJ1-4; D is unclear. Germline CDR1 reads DFQATT; CDR2 reads SNEGSKA (reference sequence). This CDR3 has 12 amino acids. Trimming took off 6 bases at V and 4 bases at J, with 9 bases between the two ends. DNA for the CDR3: TGCAGTGCCCCAGGCTTTAATGAAAAACTGTTTTTT. This gives the protein CSAPGFNEKLFF.

CDR3 sequence reads: CASQGTGNTGELFF. The CDR3 nucleotides read TGTGCCAGCCAGGGGACGGGGAACACCGGGGAGCTGTTTTTT. The chain couples TRBV7-2 to TRBJ2-2, with a possible D match to TRBD1 (6 bases). This CDR3 region has 14 residues. V was pared by 8 bases and J by 1 base, with 11 bases between. Germline loops: CDR1 SGHTA, CDR2 FQGNSA.

The CDR3 spells CASSLEGMEKLFF. The DNA of the CDR3 is TGTGCCAGCAGCTTAGAAGGAATGGAAAAACTGTTTTTT. The V call is TRBV7-2, the J call TRBJ1-4, with D uncertain. In germline, CDR1 is SGHTA, CDR2 FQGNSA. This CDR3 is built from 13 residues. V lost 1 base and J 8 bases, leaving 8 bases between the germline ends.

This clonotype was detected only a few times. The genes are TRBV28 and TRBJ2-7; TRBD1 matches 9 bases. The germline V gene has CDR1 MDHEN and CDR2 SYDVKM. Trimming took 0 bases from V and 2 from J; bases not matched to a gene: 2. The CDR3 loop spans 15 amino acids. The CDR3 sequence: CASSLWTGGTYEQYF. The DNA of the CDR3 is TGTGCCAGCAGTTTATGGACAGGGGGGACCTACGAGCAGTACTTC.

This clonotype was recorded a few times. This chain uses TRBV19 with TRBJ2-3; no firm D call. CDR1 is LNHDA and CDR2 is SQIVND in the germline V gene (reference sequence). V lost 5 bases and J 2 bases, leaving 14 bases between the germline ends. The CDR3 runs 15 residues. The CDR3 region is CASSLTRRTTDTQYF. The CDR3 DNA sequence: TGTGCCAGTAGTCTGACCAGAAGGACCACAGATACGCAGTATTTT.

The chain uses TRBV10-2 and TRBJ1-2, with D hard to call. V was trimmed by 8 bases and J by 5 bases, leaving 18 bases between them. Germline V CDR1 and CDR2: WSHSY, SAAADI. The CDR3 is 14 residues long. The CDR3, as DNA: TGCGCCAGCTTCTCTGCGGAGGGTTATTATGGCTACACCTTC. It encodes CASFSAEGYYGYTF.

This chain connects TRBV15 to TRBJ2-5; a possible D gene is TRBD2 (5 bases). The V gene's germline CDR1 is LNHNV and CDR2 YYDKDF (reference sequence). The V end lost 1 base, the J end lost 5 bases, and 17 bases lay between the germline ends. CDR3 size: 16 residues. Here the CDR3 reads CATSRGGQVFGETQYF. CDR3 nucleotides: TGTGCCACCAGCAGAGGCGGGCAGGTTTTCGGGGAGACCCAGTACTTC.

This clonotype was counted at least ten times. This chain uses TRBV2 with TRBJ1-5; D is perhaps TRBD1 (5 bases). The CDR3 runs 15 residues. From germline, CDR1 is SNHLY and CDR2 FYNNEI. Deletions cut 6 bases from V and 0 bases from J, with 12 bases between. This CDR3 reads CASRKGRNSNQPQHF. CDR3 nucleotide sequence: TGTGCCAGCAGAAAGGGACGGAATAGCAATCAGCCCCAGCATTTT.